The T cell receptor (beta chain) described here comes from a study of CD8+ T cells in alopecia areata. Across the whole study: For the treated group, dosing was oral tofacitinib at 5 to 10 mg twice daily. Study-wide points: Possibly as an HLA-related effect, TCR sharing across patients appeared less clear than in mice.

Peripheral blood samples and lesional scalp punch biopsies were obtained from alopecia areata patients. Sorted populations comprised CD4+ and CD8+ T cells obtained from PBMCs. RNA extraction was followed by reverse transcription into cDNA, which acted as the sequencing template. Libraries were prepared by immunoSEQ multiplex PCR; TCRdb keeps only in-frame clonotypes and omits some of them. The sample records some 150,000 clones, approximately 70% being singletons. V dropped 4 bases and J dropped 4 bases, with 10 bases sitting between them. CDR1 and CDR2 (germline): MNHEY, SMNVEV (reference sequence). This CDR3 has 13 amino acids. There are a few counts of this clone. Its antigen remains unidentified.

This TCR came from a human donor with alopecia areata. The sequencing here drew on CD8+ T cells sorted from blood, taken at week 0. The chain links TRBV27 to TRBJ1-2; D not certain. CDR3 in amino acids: CASSSPGFYGYTF. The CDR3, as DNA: TGTGCCAGCAGTTCTCCGGGTTTCTATGGCTACACCTTC.